This record looks at one T cell receptor beta chain sequence and its context. Its target is not known. V gave up 3 bases and J gave up 0 bases; unmatched junction bases: 3. CDR1 and CDR2 (germline): SGHNT, YYREEE (reference sequence). The CDR3 runs to 15 residues. It was with 60 Vbeta and 13 Jbeta primers that the PCR ran. Profiling relied on immunoSEQ multiplex PCR, and the TCRdb table lists in-frame clones only, not all of them. The sample carries 100,000 to 120,000 clones, 75% to 90% recorded once. The data originate from a study of cytomegalovirus exposure and HLA in healthy donors. General study findings and limits: In vitro work confirmed that a few CMV-associated chains recognize CMV antigens.

The sample was PBMCs. The TCR sequence derives from a man younger than 40 in good health and CMV-seropositive. The genes are TRBV5-4 and TRBJ1-1, with 9 bases that match TRBD1. CDR3 bases: TGTGCCAGCAGCTCCGGGACAGGGTTGAACACTGAAGCTTTCTTT. It translates to CASSSGTGLNTEAFF. The whole variable domain, filled in from reference TRBV5-4 and TRBJ1-1, reads ETGVTQSPTHLIKTRGQQVTLRCSSQSGHNTVSWYQQALGQGPQFIFQYYREEENGRGNFPPRFSGLQFPNYSSELNVNALELDDSALYLCASSSGTGLNTEAFFGQGTRLTVV.